This is a list of T cell receptor beta chains from one sample in a study of PD-1 blockade in classical Hodgkin lymphoma. TCRdb keeps only in-frame clones here, not all; method: immunoSEQ multiplex PCR. This sample has under 40,000 clones, with over 65% found just once. The sequences come from peripheral blood mononuclear cells (PBMCs), collected before the second cycle of nivolumab. The source is a human donor with classical Hodgkin lymphoma. Each CDR3 is given with its conserved first and last residue. A D gene is named only where the DNA matches it firmly. Clone size is given for some rows only: seen once, a few or many times, or a class if the clone is expanded.

>TRBJ2-1|TRBD2|TRBV5-4|.
CASSRDYLSSYNEQFF
TGTGCCAGCAGCCGGGACTATCTGAGCTCCTACAATGAGCAGTTCTTC
>TRBJ1-2|.|TRBV7-2|.
CASSVSDNSYGYTF
TGTGCCAGCAGCGTTTCAGATAACTCCTATGGCTACACCTTC
>TRBJ1-4|.|TRBV5-6|once
CASSLGVGTNNEKLFF
TGTGCCAGCAGCTTGGGGGTCGGTACAAACAATGAAAAACTGTTTTTT
>TRBJ1-1|TRBD1|TRBV7-3|.
CASSPPGQPMNTEAFF
TGTGCCAGCAGCCCCCCGGGACAGCCCATGAACACTGAAGCTTTCTTT
>TRBJ2-1|TRBD2|TRBV9|.
CASSVQAGGKQFF
TGTGCCAGCAGCGTTCAGGCGGGGGGGAAGCAGTTCTTC
>TRBJ2-1|TRBD2|TRBV4-2|.
CASSHGGGSGEHNEQFF
TGTGCCAGCAGCCACGGGGGAGGAAGCGGGGAACACAATGAGCAGTTCTTC
>TRBJ1-2|.|TRBV6-1|few
CASSDGFYGYTF
TGTGCCAGCAGTGATGGTTTCTATGGCTACACCTTC
>TRBJ1-1|.|TRBV6-5|.
CASSPGARYTEAFF
TGTGCCAGCAGCCCTGGGGCGCGGTACACTGAAGCTTTCTTT
>TRBJ1-2|.|TRBV6-5|.
CASSYGETGYGYTF
TGTGCCAGCAGTTACGGGGAAACAGGGTATGGCTACACCTTC
>TRBJ2-1|TRBD2|TRBV18|.
CASSNLAGVQGFF
TGTGCCAGCTCAAATCTAGCGGGGGTCCAGGGGTTCTTC
>TRBJ1-1|.|TRBV6-5|.
CASSDRWNTEAFF
TGTGCCAGCAGCGACAGGTGGAACACTGAAGCTTTCTTT
>TRBJ1-2|TRBD1|TRBV29-1|few
CSGGTGGYGYTF
TGCAGCGGAGGGACAGGGGGCTATGGCTACACCTTC
>TRBJ2-1|.|TRBV10-3|.
CAISDPSTNEQFF
TGTGCCATCAGTGACCCCTCGACGAACGAGCAGTTCTTC
>TRBJ2-2|.|TRBV5-1|few
CASSLGTNTGELFF
TGCGCCAGCAGCCTCGGGACGAACACCGGGGAGCTGTTTTTT
>TRBJ2-1|TRBD1|TRBV27|.
CASSFAGQGVIKQFF
TGTGCCAGCAGTTTTGCGGGACAGGGCGTGATTAAGCAGTTCTTC
>TRBJ1-2|.|TRBV5-4|.
CASSHGPSSNYGYTF
TGTGCCAGCAGCCACGGTCCTTCCTCTAACTATGGCTACACCTTC
>TRBJ2-7|TRBD2|TRBV9|.
CASSVAERGGYEQYF
TGTGCCAGCAGCGTAGCTGAGCGGGGGGGCTACGAGCAGTACTTC
>TRBJ2-3|.|TRBV2|.
CATPRDQLTTDTQYF
TGTGCCACCCCGAGGGACCAGCTAACCACAGATACGCAGTATTTT
>TRBJ1-1|TRBD1|TRBV5-1|.
CASSLGQGEVHTEAFF
TGCGCCAGCAGCTTGGGACAGGGGGAGGTACACACTGAAGCTTTCTTT
>TRBJ1-2|TRBD1|TRBV5-1|.
CASFETGLNYGYTF
TGCGCCAGCTTCGAGACAGGGCTGAACTATGGCTACACCTTC
>TRBJ2-3|TRBD2|TRBV9|few
CASSPRGGDTNTQYF
TGTGCCAGCAGCCCCCGGGGGGGTGACACGAATACGCAGTATTTT
>TRBJ1-1|.|TRBV7-2|.
CASSLDGQSRQAFF
TGTGCCAGCAGCTTAGACGGACAGTCCCGCCAAGCTTTCTTT
>TRBJ1-3|.|TRBV4-1|once
CASSYPTRGRINTIYF
TGCGCCAGCAGTTATCCTACCAGGGGTAGGATTAACACCATATATTTT
>TRBJ1-3|TRBD1|TRBV9|.
CASGQGRGNTIYF
TGTGCCAGCGGACAGGGGCGCGGAAACACCATATATTTT
>TRBJ2-7|.|TRBV5-1|.
CASSLAALPQQYYEQYF
TGCGCCAGCAGCTTGGCCGCTCTACCGCAGCAGTACTACGAGCAGTACTTC
>TRBJ2-5|.|TRBV20-1|.
CSAREETQYF
TGCAGTGCTAGGGAAGAGACCCAGTACTTC